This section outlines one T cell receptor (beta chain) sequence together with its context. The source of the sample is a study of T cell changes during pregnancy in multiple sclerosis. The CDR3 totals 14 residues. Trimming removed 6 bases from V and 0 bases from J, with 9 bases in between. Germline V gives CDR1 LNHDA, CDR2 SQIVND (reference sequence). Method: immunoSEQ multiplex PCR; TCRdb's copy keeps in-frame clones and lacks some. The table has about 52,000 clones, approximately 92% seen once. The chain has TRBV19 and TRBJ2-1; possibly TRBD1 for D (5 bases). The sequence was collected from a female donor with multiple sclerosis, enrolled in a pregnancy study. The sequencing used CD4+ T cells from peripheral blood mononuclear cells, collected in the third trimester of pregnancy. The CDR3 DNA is TGTGCCAGTAGAACAGGAGACTCCTACAATGAGCAGTTCTTC. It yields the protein CASRTGDSYNEQFF.